The 23 T cell receptor beta chains in this list originate from one sample, sequenced in a study of identifying expanded T cells in peripheral blood. The data were produced by immunoSEQ multiplex PCR, yet TCRdb's version contains in-frame clones alone and is incomplete. The sample has over 90,000 clones; 70% to 90% are singletons. The specimen sequenced was blood. The receptors stem from a person between 18 and 75 years old in good health.

The CDR3 coding sequence is TGTGCCAGCAGCTTGGACAGCCTACCCTACAATGAGCAGTTCTTC. This sequence encodes CASSLDSLPYNEQFF. This chain links TRBV7-3 with TRBJ2-1, with a weak D call TRBD1 (6 bases). In germline, CDR1 is SGHTA, CDR2 FQGTGA. The CDR3 length is 15 residues. Trimming pared 3 bases from V and 2 bases from J, leaving 11 bases between.

This clone was found once. The chain uses TRBV7-2 and TRBJ2-1; 7 bases match TRBD2. The length of the CDR3 is 15 residues. Germline trimming cut 1 base from V and 10 bases from J; bases unmatched to any gene: 10. Germline CDR1 is SGHTA and CDR2 is FQGNSA. CDR3 DNA sequence: TGTGCCAGCAGCTTAGTTGCGGGAGCCACCGGGGAGCAGTTCTTC. Its translation: CASSLVAGATGEQFF.

The J gene is TRBJ1-1, the V gene TRBV15; perhaps TRBD1 as D (5 bases). Trimming pared 1 base from V and 1 base from J, leaving 10 bases between. CDR3 length equals 15 residues. CDR1 and CDR2 (germline): LNHNV, YYDKDF (reference sequence). CDR3 sequence reads: CATSRVARANTEAFF. The DNA for the CDR3 is TGTGCCACCAGCAGAGTGGCCAGGGCGAACACTGAAGCTTTCTTT. The variable domain in full, with the rest retrieved from reference TRBV15 and TRBJ1-1, is DAMVIQNPRYQVTQFGKPVTLSCSQTLNHNVMYWYQQKSSQAPKLLFHYYDKDFNNEADTPDNFQSRRPNTSFCFLDIRSPGLGDTAMYLCATSRVARANTEAFFGQGTRLTVV.

The count of this clone is one. The chain is built from TRBV6-5 and TRBJ1-2; the D gene is possibly TRBD1 (6 bases). The CDR3 is made up of 16 amino acids. Trimming stripped 2 bases from V and 8 bases from J, with 21 bases between. Germline V lookup: CDR1 MNHEY, CDR2 SVGAGI. In nucleotides, the CDR3 is TGTGCCAGCAGTTACCAGATCCTCGAGACGGGACAAGGCTACACCTTC. Its protein product is CASSYQILETGQGYTF.

The rearrangement joins TRBV30 to TRBJ2-7; tentative D call: TRBD1 (6 bases). The CDR3 contains 15 residues. V lost 1 base and J lost 0, with 13 bases in between. Looked up from germline, CDR1 is GTSNPN and CDR2 is SVGIG (reference sequence). The CDR3 protein is CAWSAGTKTSYEQYF. The CDR3 nucleotides are TGTGCCTGGAGTGCGGGGACAAAAACCTCCTACGAGCAGTACTTC.

This clone was seen more than once but under ten times. V usage is TRBV14 and J usage is TRBJ1-6, with unresolved D. Trimming pared 4 bases from V and 1 base from J, leaving 11 bases between. The CDR3 sequence is 16 residues long. CDR1 and CDR2 from the germline V gene are SGHDN and FVKESK. The CDR3 nucleotides read TGTGCCAGCAGCCCACGCTATGTTTCCTATAATTCACCCCTCCACTTT. This sequence encodes CASSPRYVSYNSPLHF.

The chain recombines TRBV18 with TRBJ1-5; unclear D gene. V lost 1 base and J lost 6, with 7 bases in between. CDR3 length equals 13 residues. Germline CDR1 is KGHSH and CDR2 is LQKENI. The DNA of the CDR3 is TGTGCCAGCTCACCACTCCACGGTCAGCCCCAGCATTTT. This encodes CASSPLHGQPQHF.

Worth noting for this clone: Other DNA sequences in this specimen translate into the identical CDR3. The rearrangement links TRBV6-6 to TRBJ2-7; D is ambiguous. In germline, CDR1 is MNHNY, CDR2 SVGAGI (reference sequence). The CDR3 is 13 amino acids. Trimming removed 3 bases from V and 5 bases from J, with 11 bases in between. The CDR3 DNA follows: TGTGCCAGCAGTTATGGCCAGGTTAACGAGCAGTACTTC. Its translation is CASSYGQVNEQYF.

This clone was recorded a few times. The CDR3 region has the DNA TGCGCCAGCAGTGACGGACAGGGACGGACAGCTTTCTTT. Its translation is CASSDGQGRTAFF. The chain links TRBV10-1 to TRBJ1-1; the match to TRBD1 covers 8 bases. This CDR3 comprises 13 residues. Germline-derived CDR1 and CDR2 are WNHNN and SYGVQD (reference sequence). Trimming took 3 bases from V and 10 from J; bases not matched to a gene: 7.

A few counts support this clone. The chain combines TRBV19 with TRBJ1-2; 8 nucleotides agree with TRBD1. Trimming took 10 bases from V and 8 from J; bases not matched to a gene: 15. The CDR3 has 14 residues. Germline V lookup: CDR1 LNHDA, CDR2 SQIVND (reference sequence). CDR3 protein: CATIGTGGWGGYTF. DNA of the CDR3: TGTGCCACCATTGGGACAGGCGGCTGGGGCGGCTACACCTTC.

This clone has only one observation. The V call is TRBV19, the J call TRBJ2-2; TRBD1 agrees at 7 bases. J lost 3 bases, V lost 4 bases, and 8 bases had no gene match. CDR3 length equals 16 residues. Germline V gene sequence: CDR1 LNHDA, CDR2 SQIVND (reference sequence). The CDR3 region is CASSRPGQKHTGELFF. CDR3 sequence (DNA): TGTGCCAGTAGTAGACCGGGACAGAAGCACACCGGGGAGCTGTTTTTT.

The chain combines TRBV27 with TRBJ2-2; D is uncertain. The germline V gene encodes CDR1 MNHEY and CDR2 SMNVEV (reference sequence). This CDR3 has 13 residues. Trimming shortened V by 7 bases and J by 1 base, and 7 bases separated the two germline ends. CDR3 sequence reads: CASTHKNTGELFF. DNA of the CDR3: TGTGCCAGCACCCACAAGAACACCGGGGAGCTGTTTTTT.

This clone was recorded once. This chain links TRBV4-1 with TRBJ1-4; no firm D call. V lost 0 bases and J lost 5, with 13 bases in between. The CDR3 sequence is 16 residues long. Germline V gene sequence: CDR1 MGHRA, CDR2 YSYEKL. CDR3: CASSQDFVPENEKLFF. CDR3 DNA: TGCGCCAGCAGCCAAGATTTTGTACCGGAGAATGAAAAACTGTTTTTT.

This sequence joins TRBV12-2 and TRBJ2-1; the D segment call TRBD2 is taken from the table without a DNA check. TRBV12-2 is tagged as a pseudogene. There are 13 residues in the CDR3. CDR3 loop: CASRFPQRHEQFF. In DNA form, the CDR3 reads TGTGCAAGTCGCTTTCCCCAGCGGCATGAGCAGTTCTTC.

The V and J genes are TRBV4-2 and TRBJ1-5, with a possible D match to TRBD1 (6 bases). Germline V gene lookup returns CDR1 LGHNA and CDR2 YNFKEQ. The CDR3 sequence is 15 residues long. The ends were cut back, 2 bases at V and 0 bases at J, with 8 bases in the middle. CDR3: CASSQSRGSNQPQHF. CDR3 nucleotides: TGTGCCAGCAGCCAATCCAGGGGTAGCAATCAGCCCCAGCATTTT.

This clone was recorded only once. The chain couples TRBV5-1 to TRBJ2-1; unclear D gene. Per germline, CDR1 SGHRS and CDR2 YFSETQ. Trimming stripped 4 bases from V and 6 bases from J, with 14 bases between. The length of the CDR3 is 14 residues. CDR3 sequence: CASSPSHGSNEQFF. CDR3 DNA: TGCGCCAGCAGCCCGTCCCACGGGTCCAATGAGCAGTTCTTC.

The rearrangement links TRBV7-9 to TRBJ1-2; possibly TRBD1 for D (5 bases). The CDR3 totals 16 residues. CDR1 is SEHNR, CDR2 FQNEAQ, per germline (reference sequence). V was cut by 5 bases and J by 0 bases, with 16 bases left in between. This CDR3 reads CASSLSTGTSNYGYTF. CDR3 in DNA: TGTGCCAGCAGCCTCTCTACTGGGACTTCTAACTATGGCTACACCTTC.

The CDR3 DNA reads TGTGCCAGCAGATACGGACGGTCGAACACTGAAGCTTTCTTT. This gives the protein CASRYGRSNTEAFF. The chain uses TRBV2 and TRBJ1-1; D unclear. This CDR3 is built from 14 residues. Germline assignment: CDR1 SNHLY and CDR2 FYNNEI. Trimming removed 6 bases at V and 1 base at J, with 12 bases between.

The chain joins TRBV5-1 to TRBJ2-5, with 10 bases aligning to TRBD1. The V gene end was trimmed by 4 bases and the J gene end by 4 bases; junction bases not matched to a gene: 10. Germline CDR1 reads SGHRS; CDR2 reads YFSETQ. This CDR3 has 16 residues. CDR3 amino acids: CASSTGQGVIRETQYF. Here the CDR3 DNA reads TGCGCCAGCAGCACCGGACAGGGGGTTATTCGAGAGACCCAGTACTTC.

The count of this clone is one. The sample carries other DNA sequences with the same CDR3. The chain is built from TRBV27 and TRBJ1-6; 7 bases fit TRBD1. CDR1 MNHEY and CDR2 SMNVEV come from the germline V gene (reference sequence). Losses at the gene ends were 8 bases for V and 0 bases for J; bases not matched to a gene: 4. The CDR3 totals 15 residues. In DNA form, the CDR3 reads TGTGCCAGCCGGACAGGAAGCTCCTATAATTCACCCCTCCACTTT. The encoded protein is CASRTGSSYNSPLHF.

V usage is TRBV10-3 and J usage is TRBJ2-3; D gene unclear. CDR1 and CDR2 (germline): ENHRY, SYGVKD. This CDR3 has 15 amino acids. V was clipped by 2 bases and J by 2 bases, with 11 bases between them. CDR3 region: CAISERATFTDTQYF. The CDR3, as DNA: TGTGCCATCAGTGAGCGAGCGACCTTCACAGATACGCAGTATTTT.

This CDR3 reads CSAKARGPNQPQHF. In DNA, the CDR3 is TGCAGCGCCAAGGCCAGGGGCCCCAATCAGCCCCAGCATTTT. This rearrangement joins TRBV29-1 to TRBJ1-5, with D possibly matching TRBD1 (6 bases). The CDR3 runs to 14 residues. The germline V and J ends were trimmed by 7 bases and 3 bases, with 16 bases remaining between them. Germline values: CDR1 SQVTM, CDR2 ANQGSEA. Combining the CDR3 with reference TRBV29-1 and TRBJ1-5 gives the whole variable domain SAVISQKPSRDICQRGTSLTIQCQVDSQVTMMFWYRQQPGQSLTLIATANQGSEATYESGFVIDKFPISRPNLTFSTLTVSNMSPEDSSIYLCSAKARGPNQPQHFGDGTRLSIL.

The genes are TRBV19 and TRBJ2-2, with D unclear. Trimming left V 7 bases short and J 7 bases short, with 10 bases between. Germline-derived CDR1 and CDR2 are LNHDA and SQIVND (reference sequence). CDR3 length: 12 amino acids. This CDR3 reads CASTDRYGELFF. CDR3 DNA: TGTGCCAGTACAGACCGCTACGGGGAGCTGTTTTTT.